The present T cell receptor beta chain was sequenced within a study of cytomegalovirus exposure and HLA in healthy donors. Study conclusions and caveats: Per a prior analysis, the majority of TCR beta V segments were productive roughly 87% or roughly 30% of the time. Sequencing depth across donors, presence/absence analyses assumed, was roughly uniform. According to a later analysis, donors in an Asian-associated ancestry cluster reportedly had fewer N-insertions than the roughly 640-donor mean.

Germline V gene data show CDR1 as LGHNA and CDR2 as YNFKEQ. The V gene lost 4 bases and the J gene lost 0 bases, with 18 bases spanning the gap. The CDR3 runs 17 residues. A remark on this clone: Its antigen is as yet unknown.

Amplification used 60 Vbeta primers and 13 Jbeta primers. Here immunoSEQ multiplex PCR was the method, and the copy in TCRdb shows in-frame clones only, minus some. In all, the sample yields some 200,000 clones. Sample: PBMCs. The TCR sequence derives from a young woman in good health and CMV-seropositive. The chain has TRBV4-2 and TRBJ1-2, with a possible D match to TRBD1 (6 bases). The DNA for the CDR3 is TGTGCCAGCAGCCCGGGGGGGGGCAGCACAACTAACTATGGCTACACCTTC. Protein sequence: CASSPGGGSTTNYGYTF.